These T cell receptor beta chains were read from a single sample in a study of monozygotic twins with inflammatory bowel disease. TCRdb derives one entry per CDR3 protein from the 5' RACE reads, leaving out DNA. The sample table sets out 310,000 or so distinct CDR3 sequences. Sequencing was performed on blood. The receptor source for this set is a human donor with ulcerative colitis or Crohn's disease, or a healthy co-twin of an affected twin (not recorded which). The CDR3 runs from the conserved cysteine through the conserved F or W. The order of the fields is CDR3 length, V gene, J gene, CDR3 protein.

13	TRBV5-1	TRBJ2-5	CASSLRPAETQYF
13	TRBV10-3	TRBJ1-6	CAIKGGGNSPLHF
15	TRBV30	TRBJ1-1	CAWIPLVGRNTEAFF
11	TRBV20-1	TRBJ1-1	CSVSGPTEAFF
12	TRBV5-4	TRBJ2-7	CASSLGVSEQYF
14	TRBV7-9	TRBJ2-1	CASSWAPHYNEQFF
17	TRBV10-3	TRBJ1-1	CAISVGQGWIGGTEAFF
15	TRBV15	TRBJ2-1	CATSREVFGTHEQFF
15	TRBV4-2	TRBJ1-4	CASSQDRTAHEKLFF
15	TRBV5-6	TRBJ2-2	CASSSGSTYTGELFF
15	TRBV7-2	TRBJ2-4	CASSLTAVNENIQYF
15	TRBV3-1	TRBJ2-2	CASSQWDSNTGELFF
14	TRBV12-3/TRBV12-4	TRBJ1-1	CASSRDRVNTEAFF
15	TRBV27	TRBJ2-7	CASSRGTQRGYEQYF
12	TRBV6-2/TRBV6-3	TRBJ2-3	CASRKRGDTQYF
15	TRBV5-4	TRBJ2-2	CASSLTRANTGELFF
15	TRBV20-1	TRBJ2-7	CSARSWGRVSYEQYF
17	TRBV7-9	TRBJ2-2	CASSSPIRTDVSGELFF
15	TRBV29-1	TRBJ1-4	CSVAGTPDLSEKLFF
12	TRBV5-1	TRBJ2-5	CATRSQTGTQYF
15	TRBV7-2	TRBJ1-5	CASSLQGYSNQPQHF
14	TRBV20-1	TRBJ2-1	CSSHSGTTYNEQFF
13	TRBV5-1	TRBJ2-7	CASSFDRDHEQYF
17	TRBV5-1	TRBJ1-2	CASSLAPGSGGADGYTF
16	TRBV5-1	TRBJ1-5	CASSLTGGAGNQPQHF
15	TRBV15	TRBJ2-1	CATSRAREYSNEQFF
16	TRBV2	TRBJ2-6	CASSEGWGSGANVLTF
13	TRBV5-1	TRBJ1-5	CASSMNTDQPQHF
14	TRBV7-2	TRBJ1-1	CASSFRGGEREAFF
14	TRBV28	TRBJ2-5	CASRPGTPQETQYF
15	TRBV4-1	TRBJ2-2	CASSFRDGNTGELFF
15	TRBV3-1	TRBJ2-1	CASSLTSLSYNEQFF
11	TRBV6-1	TRBJ2-5	CASTLRETQYF
16	TRBV12-3/TRBV12-4	TRBJ2-7	CASSLAGSRLLSEQYF
14	TRBV10-2	TRBJ2-5	CASRTSGNQETQYF
15	TRBV28	TRBJ2-3	CASSLNRGTRWTQYF